Described below is a single T cell receptor (beta chain) sequence and its context. In the study's own analysis: Researchers report that nucleated cell counts were estimated from reference gene primer amplification. Measured with immunoSEQ multiplex PCR; TCRdb has only the in-frame clones, and not every one. The V and J calls and clone size are taken from that table; D and trimming were inferred from the DNA. The data hold around 130,000 clones, with 84% observed a single time. The sample comes from a study of blood T cell repertoires in COVID-19. Study context: Researchers got acute and convalescent COVID-19 samples from the United States, Italy and Spain. Sources were T cells, B-cell-depleted T cells, or PBMCs; the material itself was cDNA or gDNA.

The CDR3 consists of 14 residues. Germline assignment: CDR1 LNHDA and CDR2 SQIVND (reference sequence). Germline trimming cut 7 bases from V and 5 bases from J; bases unmatched to any gene: 7. The sequence was obtained from a man aged 30 to 39 with COVID-19, enrolled during active disease. The chain recombines TRBV19 with TRBJ2-1; TRBD2 matches 8 bases. What was sequenced was peripheral blood. The CDR3 spells CASTPSGSHNEQFF. CDR3 in DNA: TGTGCCAGTACCCCTAGCGGGTCCCACAATGAGCAGTTCTTC.